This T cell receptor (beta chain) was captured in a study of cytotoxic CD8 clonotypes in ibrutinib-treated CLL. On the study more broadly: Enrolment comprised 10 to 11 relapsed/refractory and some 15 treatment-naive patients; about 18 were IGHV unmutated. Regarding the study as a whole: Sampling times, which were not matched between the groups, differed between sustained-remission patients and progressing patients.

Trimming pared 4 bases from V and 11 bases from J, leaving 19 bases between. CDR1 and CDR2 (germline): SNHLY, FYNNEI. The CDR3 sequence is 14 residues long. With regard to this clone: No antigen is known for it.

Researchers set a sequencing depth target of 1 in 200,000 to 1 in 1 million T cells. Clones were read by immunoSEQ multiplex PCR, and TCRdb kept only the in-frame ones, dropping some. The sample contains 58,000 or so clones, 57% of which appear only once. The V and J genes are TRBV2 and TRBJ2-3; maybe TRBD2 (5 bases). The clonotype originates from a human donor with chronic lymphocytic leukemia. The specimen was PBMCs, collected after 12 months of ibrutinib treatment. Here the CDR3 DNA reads TGTGCCAGCAGTGTTTTCGGTACGGCCGCGGGGCAGTATTTT. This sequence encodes CASSVFGTAAGQYF.